The 31 T cell receptor beta chains given below trace back to one sample, sequenced in a study of T cell clonality in common variable immunodeficiency. General study points: Common variable immunodeficiency TCR beta sequences reportedly had fewer deletions and N-nucleotide insertions.

The protocol was immunoSEQ multiplex PCR, while the TCRdb copy is restricted to in-frame clones and leaves out a portion. This sample comprises 20,000 to 25,000 clones, none seen once only. No antigens are known for them. The specimen was peripheral blood mononuclear cells. The receptors come from a human donor with common variable immunodeficiency.

This clone was detected many times. Relative to the germline gene, one junction end is altered; a read error may explain this. Read sequence stops 3 residues before the CDR3 end, and the germline J gene provides the missing end. The V gene is TRBV7-7, the J gene TRBJ2-6; 8 bases agree with TRBD1. Germline lookup yields CDR1 SSHAT and CDR2 FNYEAQ (reference sequence). The CDR3 has 17 residues. CDR3 region: CASSPRTGPSGANVLTF. Partial CDR3 DNA: TGTGCTAGCAGCCCCCGGACAGGGCCCTCTGGGGCCAACGTC.

This clone came up many times. The read halts 3 residues ahead of the CDR3 end, with the missing end drawn from the germline J gene. The chain joins TRBV5-4 to TRBJ1-2; D not certain. CDR1 is SGHNT, CDR2 YYREEE, per germline (reference sequence). V lost 2 bases and J lost 7, with 9 bases in between. CDR3 length: 12 amino acids. CDR3 sequence reads: CASSFDRGGYTF. CDR3 bases read: TGTGCCAGCAGCTTTGATCGCGGTGGC.

This clone has a count of ten or more. The read finishes 3 residues shy of the CDR3 end, and the germline J gene is used to complete it. The chain couples TRBV10-2 to TRBJ2-3; TRBD2 is a possible D gene (6 bases). This CDR3 region has 15 residues. Germline V CDR1 and CDR2: WSHSY, SAAADI. V was clipped by 3 bases and J by 4 bases, with 14 bases between them. The CDR3 region is CASSDTGRYADTQYF. CDR3 bases read: TGCGCCAGCAGTGACACGGGGAGGTATGCAGATACG.

This clone has ten or more counts. The CDR3 is cut off 3 residues early in the read; its end comes from the germline J gene. The rearrangement joins TRBV14 to TRBJ1-5, with 7 bases aligning to TRBD1. Germline V gene data show CDR1 as SGHDN and CDR2 as FVKESK. This CDR3 has 14 amino acids. Losses at the gene ends were 4 bases for V and 3 bases for J; bases not matched to a gene: 3. The CDR3 sequence is CASSPTGYNQPQHF. The DNA read from the CDR3 is TGTGCCAGCAGCCCGACAGGGTACAATCAGCCC. The whole variable domain, remainder taken from reference TRBV14 and TRBJ1-5, is EAGVTQFPSHSVIEKGQTVTLRCDPISGHDNLYWYRRVMGKEIKFLLHFVKESKQDESGMPNNRFLAERTGGTYSTLKVQPAELEDSGVYFCASSPTGYNQPQHFGDGTRLSIL.

This clone was recorded at least ten times. The read finishes 3 residues shy of the CDR3 end, and the germline J gene is used to complete it. The chain joins TRBV3-1 (or the pseudogene TRBV3-2) to TRBJ2-1, with a tentative D call TRBD2 (7 bases). The CDR3 length is 16 residues. Trimming stripped 3 bases from V and 0 bases from J, with 12 bases between. Germline V gives CDR1 LGHDT, CDR2 YNNKEL (reference sequence). Incomplete CDR3 DNA: TGTGCCAGCAGCCATAGGGGGGGTATCTCCTACAATGAG. This translates into CASSHRGGISYNE. The whole CDR3 region reads CASSHRGGISYNEQFF.

This clone was seen a handful of times. With the read ending 3 residues before the CDR3 end, the germline J gene is used to fill in that end. V and J are TRBV7-9 and TRBJ1-2, with D possibly matching TRBD1 (5 bases). The CDR3 sequence is 14 residues long. Germline V gives CDR1 SEHNR, CDR2 FQNEAQ (reference sequence). V lost 6 bases and J lost 7, with 18 bases in between. CDR3 sequence: CASRPDSSSGGYTF. Incomplete CDR3 DNA: TGTGCCAGCAGACCAGACAGCTCCTCGGGTGGC. The full variable domain, with the rest looked up from reference TRBV7-9 and TRBJ1-2, is DTGVSQNPRHKITKRGQNVTFRCDPISEHNRLYWYRQTLGQGPEFLTYFQNEAQLEKSRLLSDRFSAERPKGSFSTLEIQRTEQGDSAMYLCASRPDSSSGGYTFGSGTRLTVV.

This clone was found many times. The read terminates 3 residues ahead of where the CDR3 ends, so the germline J gene completes it. The chain employs TRBV6-2 or TRBV6-3 and TRBJ2-4, with TRBD1 identical over 7 bases. Trimming cost V 2 bases and J 6 bases; bases outside gene matches: 7. CDR1 MNHEY and CDR2 SVGEGT come from the germline V gene. This CDR3 region has 15 residues. The covered CDR3 bases are TGTGCCAGCAGTTACCCCGTGGGACAGTTAAACATT. It specifies CASSYPVGQLNI. The full CDR3 sequence reads CASSYPVGQLNIQYF.

Many counts were recorded for this clone. The CDR3 goes on 3 residues after the read ends, and that part is filled in from the germline J gene. The chain combines TRBV20-1 with TRBJ1-2; weak D call: TRBD1 (6 bases). Trimming cost V 6 bases and J 1 base, with 15 bases left between them. The CDR3 totals 14 residues. Germline CDR1 and CDR2: DFQATT and SNEGSKA (reference sequence). The DNA read from the CDR3 is TGCAGTGCCCGGAAAGGGACATTTAACTATGGC. Its translation is CSARKGTFNYG. The entire CDR3 reads CSARKGTFNYGYTF.

This clone has a count of ten or more. The CDR3 extends 3 residues past the end of the read, so its final part is completed from the germline J gene. The chain couples TRBV4-1 to TRBJ2-1; TRBD1 matches 8 bases. The CDR3 length is 16 residues. Trimming at V came to 0 bases and at J to 6 bases, leaving 7 bases not matched to a gene. Per germline, CDR1 MGHRA and CDR2 YSYEKL. The CDR3 bases that were read are TGCGCCAGCAGCCAAGATGTAACAGGGGGAACCAATGAG. The encoded protein is CASSQDVTGGTNE. The whole CDR3 protein is CASSQDVTGGTNEQFF.

This clone appeared many times. The read ends 3 residues shy of where the CDR3 ends; the end is completed using the germline J gene. The rearrangement uses TRBV7-3 and TRBJ2-1, with D tentatively TRBD1 (5 bases). The germline CDR1 and CDR2 sequences are SGHTA and FQGTGA. There are 14 residues in the CDR3. V lost 4 bases and J 6 bases, leaving 13 bases between the germline ends. This CDR3 reads CASSSGRRGNEQFF. CDR3 bases read: TGTGCCAGCAGCTCTGGACGAAGGGGCAATGAG.

This clone was counted many times. Sequencing ends 3 residues short of the CDR3 end; the germline J gene provides the rest. The chain couples TRBV30 to TRBJ1-4, with D possibly matching TRBD1 (6 bases). Trimming took off 0 bases at V and 10 bases at J, with 12 bases between the two ends. Looked up from germline, CDR1 is GTSNPN and CDR2 is SVGIG (reference sequence). The CDR3 spans 13 residues. The sequenced part of the CDR3 DNA is TGTGCCTGGAGTGTACAGGGAACGGTAAAA. Translated, it gives CAWSVQGTVK. Given in full, the CDR3 is CAWSVQGTVKLFF.

This clone came up many times. The CDR3 extends 3 residues past the end of the read, so its final part is completed from the germline J gene. The chain employs TRBV7-2 and TRBJ2-2, with D perhaps matching TRBD2 (5 bases). Germline V gene sequence: CDR1 SGHTA, CDR2 FQGNSA. Trimming removed 5 bases at V and 5 bases at J, with 9 bases between. The CDR3 runs 13 residues. Incomplete CDR3 DNA: TGTGCCAGCAGCCTACTAGTAACCGGGGAG. Translating it yields CASSLLVTGE. The whole CDR3 protein reads CASSLLVTGELFF.

There are many counts of this clone. The read gets to within 3 residues of the CDR3 end, and the germline J gene fills in the rest. The chain couples TRBV5-1 to TRBJ2-7; 7 positions match TRBD1. Germline V CDR1 and CDR2: SGHRS, YFSETQ. CDR3 length equals 15 residues. The J segment lost 0 bases and the V segment lost 3 bases, leaving 6 bases of the junction unmatched. The sequenced CDR3 bases are TGCGCCAGCAGCTCCCGGGACAGCCTCTCCTACGAG. Residues: CASSSRDSLSYE. In full, the CDR3 reads CASSSRDSLSYEQYF.

The sample holds many counts of this clone. The read ends 3 residues before the CDR3 terminus; that terminus is restored from the germline J gene. J is TRBJ1-5 and V is TRBV23-1; D remains unclear. TRBV23-1 is filed as an ORF, its function uncertain. V dropped 5 bases and J dropped 0 bases, with 11 bases sitting between them. This CDR3 has 15 amino acids. The CDR3 sequence is CASSAQYRSNQPQHF. The part of the CDR3 DNA that was read is TGCGCCAGCAGTGCGCAATACCGTAGCAATCAGCCC.

This clone was seen repeatedly, ten times or more. Read coverage stops 3 residues before the CDR3 terminus; the germline J gene supplies the remainder. V gene TRBV30 combines with J gene TRBJ2-1; a weak D match, TRBD1 (6 bases). Trimming took 2 bases from V and 8 from J, leaving 13 bases between them. From germline, CDR1 is GTSNPN and CDR2 SVGIG (reference sequence). CDR3 length: 13 amino acids. CDR3 region: CAWSNTGRDEQFF. Incomplete CDR3 DNA: TGTGCCTGGAGTAACACAGGGCGAGATGAG.

This clone was recorded many times. The observed sequence ends 3 residues before the CDR3 terminus, with the missing tail filled in from the germline J gene. The chain recombines TRBV13 with TRBJ2-5; 10 bases align to TRBD1. This CDR3 spans 15 amino acids. Germline-derived CDR1 and CDR2 are PRHDT and FYEKMQ (reference sequence). The J segment lost 5 bases and the V segment lost 5 bases, leaving 8 bases of the junction unmatched. The DNA read from the CDR3 is TGTGCCAGCAGCCCCGGACAGGGGGAAACGGAGACC. This encodes CASSPGQGETET. The full CDR3 protein reads CASSPGQGETETQYF.

This clone was recorded many times. The read ends 3 residues shy of where the CDR3 ends; the end is completed using the germline J gene. The chain joins TRBV14 to TRBJ2-7; 8 bases line up with TRBD1. Germline CDR1 SGHDN, CDR2 FVKESK. CDR3 length equals 15 residues. With 2 bases clipped from V and 5 bases from J, the junction kept 8 bases outside the gene matches. The sequenced CDR3 bases are TGTGCCAGCAGCCAATGGGACAGGTCGGGTGACGAG. Residues: CASSQWDRSGDE. The CDR3, in full, reads CASSQWDRSGDEQYF.

This clone is termed medium-sized. The sequence runs out 3 residues before the end of the CDR3; the remainder is reconstructed from the germline J gene. J is TRBJ1-4 and V is TRBV18, with a possible D match to TRBD1 (5 bases). CDR1 and CDR2 (germline): KGHSH, LQKENI. The CDR3 loop spans 14 amino acids. V lost 5 bases to trimming and J lost 0 bases, with 7 bases between them. The part of the CDR3 DNA that was read is TGTGCCAGCTCATCGACAGCAACTAATGAAAAA. It yields the protein CASSSTATNEK. The CDR3 in its entirety is CASSSTATNEKLFF. Variable domain in full (rest from reference TRBV18 and TRBJ1-4): NAGVMQNPRHLVRRRGQEARLRCSPMKGHSHVYWYRQLPEEGLKFMVYLQKENIIDESGMPKERFSAEFPKEGPSILRIQQVVRGDSAAYFCASSSTATNEKLFFGSGTQLSVL.

In its sample, this clone was seen many times. The read ends 3 residues before the CDR3 terminus; that terminus is restored from the germline J gene. The V call is TRBV20-1, the J call TRBJ1-2; D call uncertain. Germline V gives CDR1 DFQATT, CDR2 SNEGSKA (reference sequence). The CDR3 length is 10 residues. Trimming cost V 6 bases and J 3 bases, with 5 bases left between them. CDR3 loop: CSAIDYGYTF. CDR3 DNA, as far as it was read: TGCAGTGCCATTGACTATGGC.

This clone was seen repeatedly, ten times or more. The missing CDR3 end, 3 residues past where the read stops, is filled in from the germline J gene. The rearrangement links TRBV28 to TRBJ1-1; 8 nucleotides agree with TRBD1. J lost 4 bases, V lost 3 bases, and 1 base had no gene match. The V gene's germline CDR1 is MDHEN and CDR2 SYDVKM. The CDR3 runs 13 residues. CDR3 amino acids: CASSFGTGTEAFF. The CDR3 DNA, read in part, is TGTGCCAGCAGTTTTGGGACAGGCACTGAA.

This clone was counted at least ten times. The CDR3 is cut off 3 residues early in the read; its end comes from the germline J gene. The chain has TRBV11-3 and TRBJ2-2; D gene uncertain. The V gene lost 4 bases and the J gene lost 7 bases, with 10 bases spanning the gap. CDR3 length equals 13 residues. Germline-derived CDR1 and CDR2 are SGHNT and YENEEA. Here the CDR3 reads CASSSEPDGELFF. CDR3 DNA, as far as it was read: TGTGCCAGCAGCTCCGAGCCTGACGGGGAG.

This clone was recorded at least ten times. The observed sequence ends 3 residues before the CDR3 terminus, with the missing tail filled in from the germline J gene. The chain recombines TRBV6-1 with TRBJ2-5, with TRBD2 as a possible D gene (6 bases). V lost 4 bases and J lost 2, with 11 bases in between. The CDR3 length is 14 residues. Per the germline V gene, CDR1 is MNHNS and CDR2 is SASEGT. The CDR3 bases that were read are TGTGCCAGCAGTGGCGGACTACGGCAAGAGACC. This translates into CASSGGLRQET. The CDR3 as a whole reads CASSGGLRQETQYF.

This clone was observed many times. The CDR3 extends 3 residues past the end of the read, so its final part is completed from the germline J gene. This sequence joins TRBV4-1 and TRBJ1-1; D remains unclear. This CDR3 region has 15 residues. Trimming took 4 bases from V and 4 from J, leaving 16 bases between them. Germline V lookup: CDR1 MGHRA, CDR2 YSYEKL. Incomplete CDR3 DNA: TGCGCCAGCAGCCGAGGCACGAGAGCGGGCACTGAA. This sequence encodes CASSRGTRAGTE. The whole CDR3 sequence is CASSRGTRAGTEAFF.

This clone was counted at least ten times. The read falls 3 residues short of the CDR3 end, and the missing part is taken from the germline J gene. The chain uses TRBV7-6 and TRBJ2-7; TRBD2 matches 8 bases. V gave up 6 bases and J gave up 1 base; unmatched junction bases: 8. There are 15 residues in the CDR3. Germline loops: CDR1 SGHVS, CDR2 FNYEAQ. CDR3 amino acids: CASSPGIAGSYEQYF. The CDR3 DNA, read in part, is TGTGCCAGCAGTCCCGGGATAGCGGGGTCCTACGAG. The full variable domain, with the rest looked up from reference TRBV7-6 and TRBJ2-7, is GAGVSQSPRYKVTKRGQDVALRCDPISGHVSLYWYRQALGQGPEFLTYFNYEAQQDKSGLPNDRFSAERPEGSISTLTIQRTEQRDSAMYRCASSPGIAGSYEQYFGPGTRLTVT.

The sample holds many counts of this clone. With the read ending 3 residues before the CDR3 end, the germline J gene is used to fill in that end. The V call is TRBV2, the J call TRBJ1-1; 10 positions agree with TRBD1. Germline CDR1 and CDR2: SNHLY and FYNNEI. The CDR3 sequence is 14 residues long. Unmatched junction bases numbered 7, after V lost 8 bases and J lost 4 bases. The sequenced part of the CDR3 DNA is TGTGCCAGCTCCTTCCGGGACAGGGGCACTGAA. It is translated as CASSFRDRGTE. The full CDR3 protein is CASSFRDRGTEAFF.

This clone was recorded many times. The read is 3 residues too short to cover the CDR3 end, so that end is filled in from the germline J gene. The rearrangement joins TRBV29-1 to TRBJ1-3; TRBD1 matches at 7 bases. V shed 7 bases and J 3 bases; nucleotides not matched to a gene: 6. The germline CDR1 and CDR2 sequences are SQVTM and ANQGSEA. This CDR3 is built from 13 residues. The DNA read from the CDR3 is TGCAGCGCAAACACAGGGGATGGAAACACC. Its translation is CSANTGDGNT. The whole CDR3 reads CSANTGDGNTIYF.

Ten or more counts support this clone. The CDR3 goes on 3 residues after the read ends, and that part is filled in from the germline J gene. V gene TRBV7-8 combines with J gene TRBJ2-3, with TRBD2 matching 8 bases. Trimming cost V 3 bases and J 4 bases; bases outside gene matches: 6. This CDR3 has 15 residues. Per the germline V gene, CDR1 is SGHVS and CDR2 is FQNEAQ. The DNA read from the CDR3 is TGTGCCAGCAGCTTCATCGGGGGGGCGGCAGATACG. Protein sequence: CASSFIGGAADT. The CDR3 as a whole reads CASSFIGGAADTQYF.

This clone was seen many times. The missing CDR3 end, 3 residues past where the read stops, is filled in from the germline J gene. The gene calls are TRBV19 and TRBJ2-1; TRBD1 matches at 9 bases. The J segment lost 0 bases and the V segment lost 4 bases, leaving 10 bases of the junction unmatched. Germline V CDR1 and CDR2: LNHDA, SQIVND (reference sequence). CDR3 length: 18 amino acids. CDR3 DNA (partial): TGTGCCAGTAGTAAAGGACAGGGGAAGTTGGGCTCCTACAATGAG. Translated, it gives CASSKGQGKLGSYNE. The whole CDR3 protein reads CASSKGQGKLGSYNEQFF.

This clone qualifies as medium-sized (0.01 to 0.1%). From the germline J gene comes the end of the CDR3, since the read stops 3 residues before it. The chain uses TRBV28 and TRBJ1-2, with a possible D match to TRBD1 (6 bases). The CDR3 consists of 13 residues. Germline CDR1 is MDHEN and CDR2 is SYDVKM. Trimming removed 6 bases at V and 4 bases at J, with 12 bases between. The DNA read from the CDR3 is TGTGCCAGCAGACTCACAGGGCCCTATGGC. Translating it yields CASRLTGPYG. The entire CDR3 is CASRLTGPYGYTF.

This clone has a count of ten or more. The sequence runs out 3 residues before the end of the CDR3; the remainder is reconstructed from the germline J gene. The V and J genes are TRBV7-3 and TRBJ2-1; TRBD2 matches at 9 bases. CDR3 length: 16 residues. The germline gives CDR1 SGHTA, CDR2 FQGTGA. The V and J ends lost 0 bases and 4 bases, in that order; junction bases with no gene match: 4. CDR3 DNA (partial): TGTGCCAGCAGCTTAACGATGAGCGGGGGGTACAATGAG. Its protein product is CASSLTMSGGYNE. The full CDR3 is CASSLTMSGGYNEQFF.

This clone was observed many times. The sequenced fragment ends 3 residues before the CDR3 boundary, so the rest is inferred from the germline J gene. The chain recombines TRBV4-2 with TRBJ2-3, with 8 bases lining up with TRBD1. Germline lookup yields CDR1 LGHNA and CDR2 YNFKEQ. The length of the CDR3 is 16 residues. Trimming at V came to 2 bases and at J to 1 base, leaving 5 bases not matched to a gene. The CDR3 DNA, read in part, is TGTGCCAGCAGCCAAATACAGGGGGACGGCACAGATACG. It yields the protein CASSQIQGDGTDT. The whole CDR3 protein is CASSQIQGDGTDTQYF.